This T cell receptor (beta chain) comes out of a study of CD8+ T cells in alopecia areata. The wider study: Those treated were given oral tofacitinib at 5 to 10 mg twice daily.

Findings and limits, study-wide: In lesional scalp, particularly from alopecia totalis/universalis, clonality was higher than in normal scalp. Scalp clonality, along with expanded CD8+ clones among the top 100, was significantly decreased by tofacitinib.

This clone showed up just a few times. No antigen is known for it. After isolation, RNA underwent reverse transcription to generate cDNA as the sequencing template. Sequenced by immunoSEQ multiplex PCR; TCRdb stores in-frame clones only, minus some. The sample shows more than 3,500 clones, roughly 71% of them seen only once. Documented treatment: oral pan-JAK inhibitor, 5-10 mg twice daily. Punch biopsies of lesional scalp, plus peripheral blood, were taken from alopecia areata patients. From germline, CDR1 is MNHEY and CDR2 SMNVEV (reference sequence). The length of the CDR3 is 15 residues. The V gene end was trimmed by 6 bases and the J gene end by 1 base; junction bases not matched to a gene: 6.

J is TRBJ1-5 and V is TRBV27; 7 nucleotides line up with TRBD1. Sequenced material: skin, taken at week 24, from a patient treated with tofacitinib. The receptor comes from a human donor with alopecia areata. CDR3 sequence (DNA): TGTGCCAGCAGCCTGGACAGGACGAGCAATCAGCCCCAGCATTTT. This sequence encodes CASSLDRTSNQPQHF.